The clone carrying this T cell receptor beta chain has a handful of counts. Its target is unknown. Assay: immunoSEQ multiplex PCR; the TCRdb copy retains only in-frame clones and omits some. Of 130,000 to 150,000 clones listed, 75% to 90% are singletons. This record comes from a study of cytomegalovirus exposure and HLA in healthy donors. Notes on the study in general: It was found in a later analysis that first-cohort TCR clusters tended to co-occur in the 100 to 150 validation repertoires. The investigators catalogued under 200 TCR beta chains as cytomegalovirus-associated.

V shed 6 bases and J shed 7 bases, with 17 bases lying between them. Germline V gene lookup returns CDR1 SGHNT and CDR2 YYREEE (reference sequence). The CDR3 is made up of 13 amino acids. The TCR sequence derives from a woman aged 18-29 years in good health and CMV-seropositive. Sequencing used PBMCs. V and J are TRBV5-4 and TRBJ2-7, with D maybe TRBD2 (6 bases). The CDR3 DNA reads as TGTGCCAGCACCATATGGGGGGACGGGGAGCAGTACTTC. It specifies CASTIWGDGEQYF.